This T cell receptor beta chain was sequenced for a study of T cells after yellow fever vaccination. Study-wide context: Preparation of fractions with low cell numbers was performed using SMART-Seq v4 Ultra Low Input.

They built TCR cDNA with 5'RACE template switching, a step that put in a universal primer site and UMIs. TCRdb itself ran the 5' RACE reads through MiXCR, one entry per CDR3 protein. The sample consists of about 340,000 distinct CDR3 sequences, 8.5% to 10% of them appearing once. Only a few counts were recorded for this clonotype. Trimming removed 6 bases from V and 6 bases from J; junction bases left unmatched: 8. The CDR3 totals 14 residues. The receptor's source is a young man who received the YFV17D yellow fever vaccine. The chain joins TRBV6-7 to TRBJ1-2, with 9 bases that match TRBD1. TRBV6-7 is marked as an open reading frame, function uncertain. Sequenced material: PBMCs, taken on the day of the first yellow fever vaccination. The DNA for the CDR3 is TGTGCCAGCAGCTCCGGACAGGGGCGAAATGGCTACACCTTC. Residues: CASSSGQGRNGYTF.